The present T cell receptor beta chain was sequenced within a study of T cell responses to AZD1222 COVID-19 vaccine (dated by TCRdb to 2020 to 2023). Broadly, across the study: AZD1222 recipients with second doses at about 4 weeks or about 12 weeks were pooled, because spike-specific TCR depth and breadth did not differ between schedules. Trial participants were enrolled into age subgroups of 18-55, 56-69 and 70-plus years, which contained 148, 28 and 57 TCR-sequenced participants, respectively. TCR sequencing was performed for about 250 trial participants, of whom approximately 200 were given two doses of AZD1222 and around 26 were given two doses of MenACWY control vaccine.

The CDR3 regions of human TCRbeta chains were analyzed by immunosequencing. As for the authors' bioinformatics: Repertoire TCRs were checked for matches against a reference library of SARS-CoV-2-specific TCRs that had been generated using the MIRA antigen-specificity platform. Breadth meant the fraction of unique TCRs that were SARS-CoV-2-associated, whereas depth meant the fraction of total T cells that were SARS-CoV-2-associated. Using the MIRA data, each spike-specific TCR was mapped to the spike region that the TCR reacts to and placed in a CD4 or CD8 class. Log10-transformed breadth and depth values were compared by one-way ANOVA with Sidak's multiple comparisons tests. TCRdb carries this immuneACCESS record with in-frame sequences only. Its versions omit some clonotypes, under half of them owing to an unresolved V gene in the studies checked, with the rest unexplained. V and J calls and clone size follow that table, whereas D and trimming were derived from the DNA. For this sample there are 120,000 or so clones; around 92% appear just once. The top ten constitute 3.5% to 5% of the sample.

Results the study describes overall, beyond this receptor: Because no day 14 peak-response samples were available, repertoires were characterized only after the peak T cell response. In the small 56-69-year group, the increase in depth fell short of significance, most likely because of low power. Participants were mostly white British and included more females than males, and it was suggested by the authors that clonal diversity may have been underestimated. CD4 TCRs associated with the vaccine covered the entire spike protein, and the dominant responses were in regions 160-218 and 743-854. A significant rise in spike-specific TCR breadth and depth was observed after two AZD1222 doses relative to day 0 and relative to MenACWY recipients. Reportedly, almost half of the unique spike-specific TCRs recognized epitopes lying outside the regions that are mutated in the B.1.351 and B.1.1.7 variants. Only five to seven AZD1222 recipients were SARS-CoV-2 seropositive at baseline, limiting conclusions about previously exposed vaccinees.

According to the study, the label for this sample's time point signals: baseline before first vaccination. Vaccinee samples were obtained from the UK trials COV001 and COV002, which included a single-blind randomized controlled phase 2/3 trial of AZD1222 (ChAdOx1 nCoV-19) in healthy adults. For TCRbeta chain sequencing, PBMC samples from trial participants were taken at day 0 and at day 28 after the second dose. Details on this clone: Its antigen is currently not known. No much larger clone exists at a distance of one base, and base qualities are not known.

The trim is 4 bases for V and 6 bases for J, with a gap of 4 bases between the germline ends. Based on the germline V gene (reference sequence), the CDR1 and CDR2 sequences are LGHDT and YNNKEL. The CDR3 runs 11 residues from the cysteine to the phenylalanine. The only DNA kept is the CDR3, 33 bases in frame from the first base. The material sequenced was peripheral blood, taken on day 0 of AZD1222 vaccination. This chain joins TRBV3-1 (or the pseudogene TRBV3-2) to TRBJ1-5; the D gene assignment is ambiguous. The clonotype was recovered from an adult in good health. At the DNA level, the sequence is TGTGCCAGCAGCCCCATTCAGCCCCAGCATTTT. Its amino acids are CASSPIQPQHF.